Described below is a single TCR beta chain sequence and its context. Its specificity is unknown. V gave up 6 bases and J gave up 7 bases; unmatched junction bases: 13. The CDR3 sequence is 16 residues long. The germline V gene has CDR1 LNHDA and CDR2 SQIVND (reference sequence). Both 60 Vbeta primers and 13 Jbeta primers went into the PCR. Assay: immunoSEQ multiplex PCR; the TCRdb copy retains only in-frame clones and omits some. The table has 100,000 to 150,000 clones, about three quarters seen once. This sample stems from a study of cytomegalovirus exposure and HLA in healthy donors. Study-wide context: From HLA-typed donors, an early data release held tens of millions of unique TCRs. Study-wide results and caveats: The study recorded around 160 TCR beta chains that were cytomegalovirus-associated.

The clonotype was recovered from a woman aged 55-69 years in good health and CMV-seropositive. Sequenced: PBMCs. This sequence joins TRBV19 and TRBJ2-1; 9 bases are a match to TRBD1. In DNA form, the CDR3 reads TGTGCCAGTAGAACAGGCGGGACAGGGAGTAAAAATGAGCAGTTCTTC. It is translated as CASRTGGTGSKNEQFF.